This T cell receptor (beta chain) was captured in a study of shared clonotypes between healthy human individuals. In the study's own analysis: Quality scores were absent from the junction-only immunoSEQ sequences, so filtering differed. Assay used: immunoSEQ multiplex PCR; TCRdb lists only in-frame clones, some missing. V and J calls and clone size come straight from that table; D and trimming were deduced from the DNA. The table has approximately 640,000 clones, about 90% seen once. Notes on the study in general: Shared across a few donors were about 4.6% of the naive CD4 clonotypes. The small donor group covered limited genetic and exposure diversity.

The CDR3 consists of 12 residues. Germline loops: CDR1 SGHAT, CDR2 FQDESV (reference sequence). Trimming removed 6 bases from V and 13 bases from J; junction bases left unmatched: 9. Concerning this clone itself: As yet, its antigen is unknown.

This receptor was identified in a man between 18 and 29 years old in good health. Some clones in this sample may be carry-over from other donors' samples. This sequence joins TRBV11-1 and TRBJ2-1, with 7 positions matching TRBD1. Sequenced: memory CD8+ T cells from PBMCs. Specified subset: CD45RO+ cells pooled with CCR7-negative TemRA cells. CDR3 DNA: TGTGCCAGCAGTCCAGAAGGGGGCCCCCAGTTCTTC. It translates to CASSPEGGPQFF.